This T cell receptor beta chain originates from a study of identical twins. Using its own MiXCR run on the 5' RACE reads, TCRdb lists one record per CDR3 protein. The sample has some 1,600,000 distinct CDR3 sequences; less than 35% are singletons. Healthy Caucasians alone served as donors. This CDR3 has 15 amino acids. With V trimmed by 6 bases and J by 13 bases, 15 bases remained unmatched. Germline assignment: CDR1 MDHEN and CDR2 SYDVKM. On this clonotype: Its target is unknown.

Notes on the study in general: Conclusions were drawn cross-sectionally by statistical analysis, without following the same donors. Twins shared out-of-frame alpha sequences with excess low generation probability. Abundant beta clonotypes from cord blood had fewer insertions, unlike memory repertoires, which showed none.

The chain uses TRBV28 and TRBJ2-1, with 10 positions matching TRBD2. The TCR was taken from a newborn girl in good health. Sample: cord blood. The CDR3 region is CASRERTSGTMRQFF. Here the CDR3 DNA reads TGTGCCAGCAGAGAACGGACTAGCGGTACAATGAGACAGTTCTTC.